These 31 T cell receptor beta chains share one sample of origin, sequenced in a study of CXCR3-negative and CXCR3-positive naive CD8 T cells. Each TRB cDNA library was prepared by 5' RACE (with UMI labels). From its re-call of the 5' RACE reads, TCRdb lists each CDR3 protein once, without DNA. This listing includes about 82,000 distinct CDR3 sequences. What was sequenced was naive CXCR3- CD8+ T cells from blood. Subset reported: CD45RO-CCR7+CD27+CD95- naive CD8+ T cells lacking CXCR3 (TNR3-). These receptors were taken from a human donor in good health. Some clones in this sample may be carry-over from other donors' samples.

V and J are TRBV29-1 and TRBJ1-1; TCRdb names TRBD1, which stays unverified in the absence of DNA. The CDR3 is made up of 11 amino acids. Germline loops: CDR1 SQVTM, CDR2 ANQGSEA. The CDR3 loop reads CSVDRDYVAFF. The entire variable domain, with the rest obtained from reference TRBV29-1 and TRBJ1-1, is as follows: SAVISQKPSRDICQRGTSLTIQCQVDSQVTMMFWYRQQPGQSLTLIATANQGSEATYESGFVIDKFPISRPNLTFSTLTVSNMSPEDSSIYLCSVDRDYVAFFGQGTRLTVV.

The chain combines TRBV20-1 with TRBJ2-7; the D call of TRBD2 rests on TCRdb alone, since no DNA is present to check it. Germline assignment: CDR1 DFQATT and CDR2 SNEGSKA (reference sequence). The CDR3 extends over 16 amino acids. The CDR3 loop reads CSARLPNLAGTYEQYF.

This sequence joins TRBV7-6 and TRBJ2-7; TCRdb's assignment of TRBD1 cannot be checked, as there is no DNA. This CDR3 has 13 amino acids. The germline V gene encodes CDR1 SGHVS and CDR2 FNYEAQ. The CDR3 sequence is CASSLEGDYEQYF.

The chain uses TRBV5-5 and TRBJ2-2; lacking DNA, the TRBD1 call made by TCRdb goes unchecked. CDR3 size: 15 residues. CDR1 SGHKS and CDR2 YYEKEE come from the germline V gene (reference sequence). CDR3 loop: CASSFGSQGIGELFF.

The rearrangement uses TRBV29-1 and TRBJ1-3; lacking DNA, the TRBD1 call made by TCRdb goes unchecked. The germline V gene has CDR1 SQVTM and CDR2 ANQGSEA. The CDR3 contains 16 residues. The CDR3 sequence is CSVEAWTQSSGNTIYF.

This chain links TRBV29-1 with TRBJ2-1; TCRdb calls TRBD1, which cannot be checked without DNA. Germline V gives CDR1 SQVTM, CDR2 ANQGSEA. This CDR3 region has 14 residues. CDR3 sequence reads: CSVAAMGARNEQFF.

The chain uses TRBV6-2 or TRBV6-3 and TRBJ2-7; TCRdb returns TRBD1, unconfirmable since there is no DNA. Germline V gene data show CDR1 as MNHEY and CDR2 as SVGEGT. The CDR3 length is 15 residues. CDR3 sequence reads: CASSYSGQGSYEQYF.

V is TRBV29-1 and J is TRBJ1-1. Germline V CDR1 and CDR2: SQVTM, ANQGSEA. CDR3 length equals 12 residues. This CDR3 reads CSVESARPEAFF. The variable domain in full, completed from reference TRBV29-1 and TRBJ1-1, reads SAVISQKPSRDICQRGTSLTIQCQVDSQVTMMFWYRQQPGQSLTLIATANQGSEATYESGFVIDKFPISRPNLTFSTLTVSNMSPEDSSIYLCSVESARPEAFFGQGTRLTVV.

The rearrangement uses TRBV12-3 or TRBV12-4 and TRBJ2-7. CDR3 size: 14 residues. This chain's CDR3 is CTSSLGGIPYEQYF.

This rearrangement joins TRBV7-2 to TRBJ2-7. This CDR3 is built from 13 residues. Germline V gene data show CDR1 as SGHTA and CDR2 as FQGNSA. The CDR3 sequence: CASSLDWDYEQYF. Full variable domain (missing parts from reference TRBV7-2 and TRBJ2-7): GAGVSQSPSNKVTEKGKDVELRCDPISGHTALYWYRQSLGQGLEFLIYFQGNSAPDKSGLPSDRFSAERTGGSVSTLTIQRTQQEDSAVYLCASSLDWDYEQYFGPGTRLTVT.

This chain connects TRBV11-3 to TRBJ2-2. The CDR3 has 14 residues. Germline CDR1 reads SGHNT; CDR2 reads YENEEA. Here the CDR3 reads CASSHRGLAGELFF.

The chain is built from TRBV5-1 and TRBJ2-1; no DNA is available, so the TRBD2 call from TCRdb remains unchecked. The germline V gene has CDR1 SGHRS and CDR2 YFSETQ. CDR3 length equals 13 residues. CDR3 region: CASSFSGINEQFF.

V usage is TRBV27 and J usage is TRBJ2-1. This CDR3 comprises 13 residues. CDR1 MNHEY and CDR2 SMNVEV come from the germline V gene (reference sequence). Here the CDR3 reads CASSLATYNEQFF.

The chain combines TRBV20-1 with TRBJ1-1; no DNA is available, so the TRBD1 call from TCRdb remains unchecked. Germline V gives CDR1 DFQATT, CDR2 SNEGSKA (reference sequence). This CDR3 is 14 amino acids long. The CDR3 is CSTTRDSMNTEAFF.

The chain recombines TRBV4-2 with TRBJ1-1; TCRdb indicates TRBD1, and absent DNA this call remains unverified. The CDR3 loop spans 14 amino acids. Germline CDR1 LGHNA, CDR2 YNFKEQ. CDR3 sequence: CASSQEQGRTEAFF.

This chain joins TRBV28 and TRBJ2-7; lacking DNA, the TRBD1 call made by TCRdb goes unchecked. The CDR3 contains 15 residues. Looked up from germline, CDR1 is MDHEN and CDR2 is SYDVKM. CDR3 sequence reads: CASSFDREVIREQYF.

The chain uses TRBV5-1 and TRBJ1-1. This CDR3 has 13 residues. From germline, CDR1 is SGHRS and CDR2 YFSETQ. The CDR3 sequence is CASSRRGNTEAFF.

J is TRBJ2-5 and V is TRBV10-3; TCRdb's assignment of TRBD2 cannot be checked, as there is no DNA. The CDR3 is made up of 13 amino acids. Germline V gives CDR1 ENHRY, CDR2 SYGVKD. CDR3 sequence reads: CATSRSGAETQYF.

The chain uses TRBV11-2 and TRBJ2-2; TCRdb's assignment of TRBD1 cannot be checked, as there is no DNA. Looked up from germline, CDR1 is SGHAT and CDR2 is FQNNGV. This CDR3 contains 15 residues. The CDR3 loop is CASSLDRAYTGELFF.

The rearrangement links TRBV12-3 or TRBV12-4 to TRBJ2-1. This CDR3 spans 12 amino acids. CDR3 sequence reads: CASSFSKVEQFF.

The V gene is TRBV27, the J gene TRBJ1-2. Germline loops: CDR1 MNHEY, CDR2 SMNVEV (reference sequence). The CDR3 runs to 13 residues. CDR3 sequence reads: CASSFIGNYGYTF.

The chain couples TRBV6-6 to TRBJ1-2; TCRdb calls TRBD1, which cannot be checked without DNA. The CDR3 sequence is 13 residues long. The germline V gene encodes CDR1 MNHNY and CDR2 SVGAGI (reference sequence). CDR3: CASSYAGNGGYTF.

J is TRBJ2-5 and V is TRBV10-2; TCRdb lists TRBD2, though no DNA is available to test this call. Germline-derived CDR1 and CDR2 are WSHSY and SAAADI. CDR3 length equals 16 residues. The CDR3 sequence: CASSEWGLAGVETQYF.

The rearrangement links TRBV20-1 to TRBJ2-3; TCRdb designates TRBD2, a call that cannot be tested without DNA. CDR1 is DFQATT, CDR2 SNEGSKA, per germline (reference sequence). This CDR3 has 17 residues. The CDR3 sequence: CSAWMASGRAGADTQYF.

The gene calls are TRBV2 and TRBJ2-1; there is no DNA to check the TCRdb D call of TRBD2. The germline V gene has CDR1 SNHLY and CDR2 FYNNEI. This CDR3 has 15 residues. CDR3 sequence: CASSSVGENWNEQFF.

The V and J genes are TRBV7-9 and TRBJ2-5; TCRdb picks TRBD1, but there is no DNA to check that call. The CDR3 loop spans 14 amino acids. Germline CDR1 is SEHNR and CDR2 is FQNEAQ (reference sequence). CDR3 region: CASSAYRGEETQYF.

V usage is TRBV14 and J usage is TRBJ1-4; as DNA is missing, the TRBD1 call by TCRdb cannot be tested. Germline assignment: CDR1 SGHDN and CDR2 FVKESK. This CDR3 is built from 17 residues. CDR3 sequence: CASSQDRGAWLDEKLFF.

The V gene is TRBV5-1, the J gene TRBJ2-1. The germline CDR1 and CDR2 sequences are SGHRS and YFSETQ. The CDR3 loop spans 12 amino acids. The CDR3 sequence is CASISSRNEQFF.

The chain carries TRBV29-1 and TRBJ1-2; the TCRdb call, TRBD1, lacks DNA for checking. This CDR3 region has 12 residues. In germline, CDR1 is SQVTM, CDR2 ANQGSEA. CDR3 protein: CSVDRGLYGYTF.

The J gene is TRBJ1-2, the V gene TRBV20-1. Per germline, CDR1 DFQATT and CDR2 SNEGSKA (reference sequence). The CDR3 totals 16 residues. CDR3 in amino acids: CSARDWGTASNYGYTF.

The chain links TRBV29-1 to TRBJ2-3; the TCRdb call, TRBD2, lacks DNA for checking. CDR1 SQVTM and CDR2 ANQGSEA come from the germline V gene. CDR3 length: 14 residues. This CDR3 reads CSGYSGGATDTQYF.